Following are 30 T cell receptor beta chains from one sample sequenced in a study of OX40 agonist ivuxolimab in advanced cancers. Assay: immunoSEQ multiplex PCR; the TCRdb copy retains only in-frame clones and omits some. The data show 75,000 to 90,000 clones, 87% seen once. The sample here was CD4+ or CD8+ T cells sorted from blood, taken in a trial of the OX40 agonist ivuxolimab. These receptors originate from an adult with an advanced solid tumor such as melanoma, head and neck, liver or kidney cancer.

V gene TRBV5-8 combines with J gene TRBJ2-1, with 11 bases matching TRBD2. The J segment lost 0 bases and the V segment lost 1 base, leaving 9 bases of the junction unmatched. Germline V gives CDR1 SGHTS, CDR2 YDEGEE. The CDR3 covers 19 residues. This CDR3 reads CASSLWLAGGPSSYNEQFF. The DNA for the CDR3 is TGTGCCAGCAGCTTGTGGCTAGCGGGGGGCCCTAGCTCCTACAATGAGCAGTTCTTC.

The chain couples TRBV12-2 to TRBJ1-1; TRBD1, the table's D call, was not compared with the DNA. TRBV12-2 counts as a pseudogene. The CDR3 is 14 residues long. CDR3 bases: TGTGCAAGTCGCTTACGAACAGAGAACACTGAAGCTTTCTTT. It translates to CASRLRTENTEAFF.

The genes are TRBV13 and TRBJ2-5, with D unresolved. The CDR3 covers 12 residues. V was clipped by 5 bases and J by 5 bases, with 9 bases between them. Germline CDR1 reads PRHDT; CDR2 reads FYEKMQ (reference sequence). The CDR3 loop is CASSLDRETQYF. CDR3 nucleotides: TGTGCCAGCAGCCTAGATAGGGAGACCCAGTACTTC.

The J gene is TRBJ2-3, the V gene TRBV30; D is unclear. The CDR3 is 14 residues long. V lost 1 base and J lost 3, with 11 bases in between. Germline V lookup: CDR1 GTSNPN, CDR2 SVGIG (reference sequence). CDR3 coding DNA: TGTGCCTGGAGTGATCGGGCGGCGACAGATACGCAGTATTTT. This gives the protein CAWSDRAATDTQYF.

A note on this clone: The junction differs from germline at one of its ends, possibly a read error. The V and J genes are TRBV7-7 and TRBJ2-7, with 7 bases fitting TRBD1. Germline V gives CDR1 SSHAT, CDR2 FNYEAQ (reference sequence). The CDR3 is made up of 14 amino acids. CDR3 amino acids: CASSLEGTDNEQYF. CDR3 nucleotide sequence: TGTGCTAGCAGCTTAGAAGGGACAGATAACGAGCAGTACTTC.

The chain recombines TRBV19 with TRBJ1-1, with D maybe TRBD1 (5 bases). CDR1 and CDR2 from the germline V gene are LNHDA and SQIVND (reference sequence). V lost 3 bases and J 0 bases, leaving 11 bases between the germline ends. The CDR3 length is 15 residues. The CDR3 DNA reads as TGTGCCAGTAGTATTCAGGGTCCCATGAACACTGAAGCTTTCTTT. As protein: CASSIQGPMNTEAFF.

This clone has just one count. The chain is built from TRBV5-1 and TRBJ2-5; 12 nucleotides line up with TRBD2. In germline, CDR1 is SGHRS, CDR2 YFSETQ. The junction had 12 bases not matched to a gene; V was cut back by 7 bases and J by 5 bases. CDR3 length: 16 residues. In nucleotides, the CDR3 is TGCGCCAGCCGTCTGGGGCTAGCGGGGGGGCAGGAGACCCAGTACTTC. Its translation is CASRLGLAGGQETQYF.

CDR3 bases: TGTGCCAGCTCACCGGCGGGTAACACAGATACGCAGTATTTT. It specifies CASSPAGNTDTQYF. The V gene is TRBV18, the J gene TRBJ2-3, with a weak D call TRBD2 (5 bases). The germline V and J ends were trimmed by 3 bases and 2 bases, with 9 bases remaining between them. The length of the CDR3 is 14 residues. Germline V gives CDR1 KGHSH, CDR2 LQKENI.

This clone has just a few counts. Germline is not matched at one junction end, which may reflect a read error. The chain has TRBV7-7 and TRBJ2-1; 8 bases agree with TRBD2. The CDR3 is 15 amino acids. Germline V gene sequence: CDR1 SSHAT, CDR2 FNYEAQ (reference sequence). The CDR3 protein is CASSLFGGGKVEQFF. CDR3 DNA sequence: TGTGCTAGCAGCCTGTTTGGCGGGGGGAAGGTTGAGCAGTTCTTC. Complete variable domain (other parts from reference TRBV7-7 and TRBJ2-1): GAGVSQSPRYKVTKRGQDVTLRCDPISSHATLYWYQQALGQGPEFLTYFNYEAQPDKSGLPSDRFSAERPEGSISTLTIQRTEQRDSAMYRCASSLFGGGKVEQFFGPGTRLTVL.

The chain carries TRBV5-1 and TRBJ2-4, with no clear D. The CDR3 contains 13 residues. The germline gives CDR1 SGHRS, CDR2 YFSETQ. The V end was cut by 2 bases, the J end by 7 bases, with 10 bases between. The CDR3 spells CASSFEEVNIQYF. DNA of the CDR3: TGCGCCAGCAGCTTCGAAGAGGTGAACATTCAGTACTTC.

This chain uses TRBV2 with TRBJ2-7; D is unresolved. Trimming removed 6 bases at V and 4 bases at J, with 7 bases between. Per germline, CDR1 SNHLY and CDR2 FYNNEI. This CDR3 spans 11 amino acids. CDR3 sequence reads: CASRLTYEQYF. The CDR3 DNA is TGTGCCAGCAGACTAACTTACGAGCAGTACTTC.

J is TRBJ1-6 and V is TRBV7-6; no clear D. The V gene lost 5 bases and the J gene lost 0 bases, with 8 bases spanning the gap. The length of the CDR3 is 15 residues. In germline, CDR1 is SGHVS, CDR2 FNYEAQ. The CDR3 spells CASSKGSSYNSPLHF. The CDR3 nucleotides read TGTGCCAGCAGCAAAGGGAGCTCCTATAATTCACCCCTCCACTTT.

This chain joins TRBV15 and TRBJ2-1; 11 positions match TRBD2. Germline CDR1 reads LNHNV; CDR2 reads YYDKDF (reference sequence). This CDR3 comprises 15 residues. With 6 bases clipped from V and 9 bases from J, the junction kept 10 bases outside the gene matches. The CDR3 nucleotides are TGTGCCACCAGAATAGCGGGGGGGGCCCAGGTTGAGCAGTTCTTC. Translated, it gives CATRIAGGAQVEQFF. Drawing the rest from reference TRBV15 and TRBJ2-1, the complete variable domain is DAMVIQNPRYQVTQFGKPVTLSCSQTLNHNVMYWYQQKSSQAPKLLFHYYDKDFNNEADTPDNFQSRRPNTSFCFLDIRSPGLGDTAMYLCATRIAGGAQVEQFFGPGTRLTVL.

The V call is TRBV7-2, the J call TRBJ2-3; the D gene is possibly TRBD1 (5 bases). CDR1 is SGHTA, CDR2 FQGNSA, per germline. The length of the CDR3 is 13 residues. Trimming shortened V by 5 bases and J by 5 bases, and 11 bases separated the two germline ends. The DNA of the CDR3 is TGTGCCAGCAGCGCGACAGTTGAAGATACGCAGTATTTT. Residues: CASSATVEDTQYF.

CDR3 sequence: CASSYSPGGVYEQYF. The DNA of the CDR3 is TGTGCCAGCAGTTACTCGCCAGGGGGAGTCTACGAGCAGTACTTC. V and J are TRBV6-5 and TRBJ2-7; TRBD1 matches 7 bases. Germline CDR1 reads MNHEY; CDR2 reads SVGAGI. This CDR3 has 15 residues. V was clipped by 0 bases and J by 3 bases; unmatched bases: 5.

This chain joins TRBV10-1 and TRBJ2-3, with D unclear. Looked up from germline, CDR1 is WNHNN and CDR2 is SYGVQD (reference sequence). With 3 bases removed from V and 2 bases from J, the gap between germline ends came to 15 bases. CDR3 length: 16 amino acids. The CDR3, as DNA: TGCGCCAGCAGTGAAGGGTCCGTGCGGTTCACAGATACGCAGTATTTT. The encoded protein is CASSEGSVRFTDTQYF.

The genes are TRBV7-6 and TRBJ2-1; the match to TRBD2 covers 7 bases. Germline CDR1 is SGHVS and CDR2 is FNYEAQ. The CDR3 has 16 amino acids. The V and J ends lost 4 bases and 7 bases, in that order; junction bases with no gene match: 13. DNA for the CDR3: TGTGCCAGCAGCTCCCAAAGCGGGGTGGTGAGAAATGAGCAGTTCTTC. Translating gives CASSSQSGVVRNEQFF.

This clone was detected only once. The chain recombines TRBV19 with TRBJ2-2, with 13 bases aligning to TRBD2. The CDR3 consists of 16 residues. Germline loops: CDR1 LNHDA, CDR2 SQIVND (reference sequence). J lost 6 bases, V lost 4 bases, and 5 bases had no gene match. CDR3 DNA: TGTGCCAGTAGTAGAGGACTAGCGGGAGATTCCGGGGAGCTGTTTTTT. Translation: CASSRGLAGDSGELFF.

This chain joins TRBV9 and TRBJ2-2; TRBD1 might be the D (5 bases). This CDR3 comprises 15 residues. Trimming pared 4 bases from V and 4 bases from J, leaving 14 bases between. The germline gives CDR1 SGDLS, CDR2 YYNGEE. The CDR3 sequence is CASSPLDQGTGELFF. The CDR3 nucleotides are TGTGCCAGCAGCCCCTTGGACCAGGGCACCGGGGAGCTGTTTTTT.

This rearrangement joins TRBV2 to TRBJ2-3; no definite D call. The germline CDR1 and CDR2 sequences are SNHLY and FYNNEI. Trimming stripped 7 bases from V and 3 bases from J, with 14 bases between. CDR3 length: 14 residues. As DNA, the CDR3 is TGTGCCAGCACCGTGACGGCGATGACAGATACGCAGTATTTT. Encoded protein: CASTVTAMTDTQYF.

The CDR3 sequence: CASSLGHLDEQYF. The DNA of the CDR3 is TGTGCCAGCAGCTTAGGCCACCTGGACGAGCAGTACTTC. The chain has TRBV11-2 and TRBJ2-7; no clear D. Between the trimmed V and J ends, which lost 1 base and 5 bases, there was a span of 9 bases. CDR1 SGHAT and CDR2 FQNNGV come from the germline V gene. CDR3 size: 13 residues.

The J gene is TRBJ2-7, the V gene TRBV7-3; the D is unclear. The CDR3 is 13 amino acids. CDR1 SGHTA and CDR2 FQGTGA come from the germline V gene. V lost 1 base and J 4 bases, leaving 8 bases between the germline ends. CDR3 loop: CASSLRVEYEQYF. CDR3 bases: TGTGCCAGCAGCTTAAGGGTGGAGTACGAGCAGTACTTC.

This chain connects TRBV5-6 to TRBJ2-1, with 10 bases fitting TRBD2. The CDR3 is made up of 15 amino acids. Trimming removed 4 bases from V and 8 bases from J; junction bases left unmatched: 9. Germline CDR1 reads SGHDT; CDR2 reads YYEEEE. The CDR3 nucleotides are TGTGCCAGCAGCCCCGGGACTAGCGAGGACGATGAGCAGTTCTTC. As protein: CASSPGTSEDDEQFF. The full variable domain, with the rest looked up from reference TRBV5-6 and TRBJ2-1, is DAGVTQSPTHLIKTRGQQVTLRCSPKSGHDTVSWYQQALGQGPQFIFQYYEEEERQRGNFPDRFSGHQFPNYSSELNVNALLLGDSALYLCASSPGTSEDDEQFFGPGTRLTVL.

The chain joins TRBV11-3 to TRBJ2-5, with TRBD2 matching over 10 bases. J gave up 3 bases and V 4 bases, and 8 bases lay outside the gene matches. This CDR3 region has 16 residues. From germline, CDR1 is SGHNT and CDR2 YENEEA. CDR3 nucleotide sequence: TGTGCCAGCAGCTCAAAGGGACTAGCGAGTAAAGAGACCCAGTACTTC. This sequence encodes CASSSKGLASKETQYF.

The genes are TRBV7-2 and TRBJ2-5, with 12 bases that match TRBD2. The CDR3 spans 14 residues. J was trimmed by 5 bases and V by 5 bases; bases with no gene match: 3. CDR1 and CDR2 (germline): SGHTA, FQGNSA. CDR3 sequence (DNA): TGTGCCAGCAGCGCCGGACTAGCGGGGGAGACCCAGTACTTC. Translated: CASSAGLAGETQYF.

The rearrangement joins TRBV29-1 to TRBJ2-5, with 10 bases aligning to TRBD1. Germline trimming cut 3 bases from V and 2 bases from J; bases unmatched to any gene: 6. This CDR3 region has 15 residues. The germline CDR1 and CDR2 sequences are SQVTM and ANQGSEA. Written as DNA, the CDR3 is TGCAGCGTTGAGAGGTCGGGACAGGGGCAAGAGACCCAGTACTTC. Residues: CSVERSGQGQETQYF.

The chain has TRBV10-2 and TRBJ1-2; TRBD1 agrees at 10 bases. CDR1 is WSHSY, CDR2 SAAADI, per germline. This CDR3 contains 16 residues. J gave up 3 bases and V 0 bases, and 4 bases lay outside the gene matches. The CDR3 spells CASSESRQGAYYGYTF. The CDR3, as DNA: TGCGCCAGCAGTGAGTCAAGACAGGGGGCGTACTATGGCTACACCTTC.

The CDR3 nucleotides read TGTGCCAGCAGCCCTTTCCGACAGGGCGGAGAGCAGTTCTTC. This gives the protein CASSPFRQGGEQFF. The rearrangement links TRBV11-3 to TRBJ2-1; 7 nucleotides align to TRBD1. CDR1 SGHNT and CDR2 YENEEA come from the germline V gene. This CDR3 region has 14 residues. With V trimmed by 5 bases and J by 10 bases, 11 bases remained unmatched.

The chain links TRBV5-1 to TRBJ2-7; maybe TRBD1 (5 bases). Per the germline V gene, CDR1 is SGHRS and CDR2 is YFSETQ. The CDR3 has 18 amino acids. Trimming removed 0 bases at V and 4 bases at J, with 23 bases between. CDR3 amino acids: CASSLAPQGPSSYYEQYF. The CDR3 DNA follows: TGCGCCAGCAGCTTGGCCCCGCAGGGCCCATCATCATATTACGAGCAGTACTTC.

The chain links TRBV18 to TRBJ2-1, with TRBD1 identical over 10 bases. Germline V gene data show CDR1 as KGHSH and CDR2 as LQKENI. Germline trimming cut 2 bases from V and 6 bases from J; bases unmatched to any gene: 7. The CDR3 is made up of 16 amino acids. CDR3 DNA sequence: TGTGCCAGCTCACCAAGTCGGGACAGGGGTTTCAATGAGCAGTTCTTC. This gives the protein CASSPSRDRGFNEQFF.